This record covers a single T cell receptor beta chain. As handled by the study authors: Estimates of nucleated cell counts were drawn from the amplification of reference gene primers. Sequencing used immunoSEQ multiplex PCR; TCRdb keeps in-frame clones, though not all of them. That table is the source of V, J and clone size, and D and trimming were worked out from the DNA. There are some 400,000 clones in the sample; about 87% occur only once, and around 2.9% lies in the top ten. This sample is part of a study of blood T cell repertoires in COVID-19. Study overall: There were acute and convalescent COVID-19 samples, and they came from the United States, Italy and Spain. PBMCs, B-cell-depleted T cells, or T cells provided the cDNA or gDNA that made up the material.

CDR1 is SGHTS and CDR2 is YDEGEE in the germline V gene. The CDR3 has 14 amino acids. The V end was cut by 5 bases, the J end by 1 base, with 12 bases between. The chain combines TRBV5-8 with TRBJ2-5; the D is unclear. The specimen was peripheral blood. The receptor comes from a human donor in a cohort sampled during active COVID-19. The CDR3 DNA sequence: TGTGCCAGCAGTCCGAGGCAGTTCCAAGAGACCCAGTACTTC. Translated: CASSPRQFQETQYF.